The present entry profiles one T cell receptor beta chain with its context. No antigen is known for it. Within one base of it there is no much larger clone, and no base qualities were kept. The data belong to a study of blood T cell repertoires in COVID-19 (dated by TCRdb to about 2020). Regarding the study in general: Samples from collaborators originated in the United States, Italy and Spain and spanned both the acute and convalescent phases of COVID-19. The repertoires were released in a freely available public database meant as a resource for research on the immune response to SARS-CoV-2. The dataset comprised deeply sampled blood TCRbeta repertoires from subjects exposed to, actively infected with, or recovered from COVID-19. A de-identified subject ID, COVID-19 status, age in years and sex were almost always included in the sample metadata. Where available, HLA class I and class II types were taken from metadata supplied by the sample provider and were not determined by assay-based typing. The samples were drawn from two sources: the first 160 participants of the ongoing ImmuneRACE study, and over 950 subjects contributed by 6 global collaborators. The prospective study material was composed of cDNA or gDNA derived from T cells, B-cell-depleted T cells, or PBMCs.

The full study reports these points: The amount of clinical and demographic metadata varied by source and participant and was provided uncurated.

TCRbeta CDR3 regions were amplified from genomic DNA by means of the immunoSEQ Assay, a bias-controlled multiplex PCR. Regarding the original processing steps: The number of nucleated cells in each sample was estimated from the amplification of reference gene primers within the assay. To quantify the absolute abundance of each unique TCRbeta CDR3 rearrangement, sequence reads were collapsed and filtered. For each sample, productive Simpson clonality was calculated by taking the square root of Simpson's diversity index across productive rearrangements. In its TCRdb copy, this immuneACCESS table keeps in-frame sequences only and misses some clones. Where compared with another copy, unresolved V genes explain less than half of these, and the others have no known cause. V, J and clone size are taken as reported in that table, and D and trimming were inferred from the DNA itself. In all, the sample holds about 110,000 clones, and around four fifths of those were seen once. Of the sample, 15% to 20% is held by the ten largest clones.

At the junction V is shortened by 6 bases and J by 8 bases, with 14 bases in between. The germline V gene sets CDR1 to MNHEY and CDR2 to SVGAGI. The cysteine opens and the phenylalanine closes a CDR3 of 13 amino acids. CDR3 DNA is the only sequence kept; it has 39 bases, read in frame from the first base. Whole blood was collected in K2EDTA tubes by collaborating institutions according to the institutions' own protocols. For TCRbeta analysis, collaborator samples were shipped as frozen whole blood, as isolated PBMCs, or as DNA extracted from either sample type. Sequenced: peripheral blood. The clonotype comes from a woman aged 55-69 years with acute or convalescent COVID-19. Here the chain combines TRBV6-5 and TRBJ2-1, and possibly TRBD2, on 5 matching bases. The CDR3 has the sequence CASRSLAIHEQFF. The nucleotides read TGTGCCAGCAGGTCTCTAGCAATACATGAGCAGTTCTTC.